Presented here are 7 T cell receptor beta chains from one specimen sequenced in a study of blood T cell repertoires in COVID-19. Assay: immunoSEQ multiplex PCR; the TCRdb copy retains only in-frame clones and omits some. This table holds about 73,000 clones, 75% to 90% found once. The specimen sequenced was peripheral blood. The receptors here all came from a man older than 75 with active or convalescent COVID-19.

The CDR3, as DNA: TGTGCCAGCAGCGTACTAGCGGGAGCCCCAGATACGCAGTATTTT. Protein product: CASSVLAGAPDTQYF. V gene TRBV9 combines with J gene TRBJ2-3; 10 nucleotides match TRBD2. CDR3 length: 15 amino acids. CDR1 and CDR2 (germline): SGDLS, YYNGEE. The trim removed 1 base at V and 4 bases at J, leaving 3 bases unmatched.

The V and J genes are TRBV28 and TRBJ1-5, with no clear D. Germline V gene lookup returns CDR1 MDHEN and CDR2 SYDVKM. There are 13 residues in the CDR3. Trimming removed 2 bases at V and 5 bases at J, with 7 bases between. The CDR3 spells CASSLTDHQPQHF. The CDR3, as DNA: TGTGCCAGCAGTTTAACAGACCATCAGCCCCAGCATTTT.

The chain uses TRBV11-2 and TRBJ1-1; no reliable D call. The CDR3 has 13 residues. V dropped 1 base and J dropped 2 bases, with 5 bases sitting between them. Germline lookup yields CDR1 SGHAT and CDR2 FQNNGV. The CDR3 sequence is CASSLVPNTEAFF. CDR3 DNA sequence: TGTGCCAGCAGCTTAGTTCCAAACACTGAAGCTTTCTTT. The variable domain in full, completed from reference TRBV11-2 and TRBJ1-1, reads EAGVAQSPRYKIIEKRQSVAFWCNPISGHATLYWYQQILGQGPKLLIQFQNNGVVDDSQLPKDRFSAERLKGVDSTLKIQPAKLEDSAVYLCASSLVPNTEAFFGQGTRLTVV.

This chain connects TRBV27 to TRBJ2-3; 9 positions agree with TRBD2. The CDR3 has 14 residues. Per germline, CDR1 MNHEY and CDR2 SMNVEV (reference sequence). V lost 6 bases and J lost 8; bases outside the gene matches: 9. The CDR3 nucleotides read TGTGCCAGCAGCGGCGGGAGGGCCTGGTCTACGCAGTATTTT. Amino acids: CASSGGRAWSTQYF.

This chain joins TRBV5-1 and TRBJ2-1, with 9 bases aligning to TRBD2. Germline trimming cut 5 bases from V and 9 bases from J; bases unmatched to any gene: 12. In germline, CDR1 is SGHRS, CDR2 YFSETQ. The CDR3 sequence is 15 residues long. CDR3 amino acids: CASRRSGGLVGEQFF. The CDR3 DNA reads as TGCGCCAGCAGGCGTAGCGGGGGCCTGGTTGGTGAGCAGTTCTTC.

This clone was seen only once. The J gene is TRBJ1-2, the V gene TRBV6-6, with TRBD1 matching over 10 bases. This CDR3 is 13 amino acids long. Per the germline V gene, CDR1 is MNHNY and CDR2 is SVGAGI (reference sequence). J lost 7 bases, V lost 6 bases, and 5 bases had no gene match. The CDR3 is CASRRGQGFGYTF. The CDR3 DNA is TGTGCCAGCAGAAGGGGACAGGGGTTTGGCTACACCTTC.

The chain recombines TRBV5-4 with TRBJ1-2; D may be TRBD1 (5 bases). Germline V gene data show CDR1 as SGHNT and CDR2 as YYREEE (reference sequence). Trimming removed 5 bases at V and 2 bases at J, with 16 bases between. The CDR3 loop spans 15 amino acids. Here the CDR3 DNA reads TGTGCCAGCAGGCGAGCCGGGACTATCAACTATGGCTACACCTTC. This codes for CASRRAGTINYGYTF.